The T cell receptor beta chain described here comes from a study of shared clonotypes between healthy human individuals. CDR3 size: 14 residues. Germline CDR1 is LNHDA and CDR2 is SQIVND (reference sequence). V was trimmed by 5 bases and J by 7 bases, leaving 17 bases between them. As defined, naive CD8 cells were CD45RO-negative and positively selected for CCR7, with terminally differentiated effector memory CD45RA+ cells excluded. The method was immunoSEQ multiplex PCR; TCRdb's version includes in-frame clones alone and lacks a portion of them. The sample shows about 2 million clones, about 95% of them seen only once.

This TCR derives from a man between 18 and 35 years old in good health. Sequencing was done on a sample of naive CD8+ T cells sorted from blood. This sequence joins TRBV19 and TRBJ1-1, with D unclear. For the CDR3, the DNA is TGTGCCAGTAGTTTACGATGGACGGGCGATGAAGCTTTCTTT. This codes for CASSLRWTGDEAFF.